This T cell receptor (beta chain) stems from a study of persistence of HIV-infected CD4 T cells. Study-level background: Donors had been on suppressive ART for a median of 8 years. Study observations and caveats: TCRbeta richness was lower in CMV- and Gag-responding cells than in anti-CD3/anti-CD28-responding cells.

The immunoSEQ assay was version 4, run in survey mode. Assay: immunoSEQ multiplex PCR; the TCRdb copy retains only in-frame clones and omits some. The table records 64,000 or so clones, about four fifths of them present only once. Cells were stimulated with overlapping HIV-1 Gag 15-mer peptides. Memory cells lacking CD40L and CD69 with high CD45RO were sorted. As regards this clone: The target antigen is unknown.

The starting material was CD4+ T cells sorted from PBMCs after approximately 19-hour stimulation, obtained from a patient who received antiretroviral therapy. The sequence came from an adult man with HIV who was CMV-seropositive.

The CDR3 DNA reads as TGTGCCACCTCGCAGGGGAGTTGGAACACTGAAGCTTTCTTT. Its translation: CATSQGSWNTEAFF. The chain has TRBV15 and TRBJ1-1; D might be TRBD1 (6 bases). V was pared by 8 bases and J by 1 base, with 14 bases between. The germline V gene encodes CDR1 LNHNV and CDR2 YYDKDF (reference sequence). This CDR3 contains 14 residues. Together with reference TRBV15 and TRBJ1-1, the CDR3 gives the full variable domain: DAMVIQNPRYQVTQFGKPVTLSCSQTLNHNVMYWYQQKSSQAPKLLFHYYDKDFNNEADTPDNFQSRRPNTSFCFLDIRSPGLGDTAMYLCATSQGSWNTEAFFGQGTRLTVV.